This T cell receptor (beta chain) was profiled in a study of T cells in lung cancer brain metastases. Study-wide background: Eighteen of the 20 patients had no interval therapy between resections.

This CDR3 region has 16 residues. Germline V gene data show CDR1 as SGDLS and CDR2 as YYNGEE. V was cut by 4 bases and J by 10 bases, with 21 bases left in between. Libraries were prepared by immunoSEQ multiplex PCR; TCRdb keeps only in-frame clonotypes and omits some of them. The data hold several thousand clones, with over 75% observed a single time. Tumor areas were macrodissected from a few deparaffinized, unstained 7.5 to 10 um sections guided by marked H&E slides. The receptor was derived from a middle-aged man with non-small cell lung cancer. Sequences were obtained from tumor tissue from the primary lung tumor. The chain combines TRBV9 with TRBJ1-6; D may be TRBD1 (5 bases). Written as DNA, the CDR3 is TGTGCCAGCAGCTCTTCTCTAGGTCAGGGCAACTCACCCCTCCACTTT. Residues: CASSSSLGQGNSPLHF.